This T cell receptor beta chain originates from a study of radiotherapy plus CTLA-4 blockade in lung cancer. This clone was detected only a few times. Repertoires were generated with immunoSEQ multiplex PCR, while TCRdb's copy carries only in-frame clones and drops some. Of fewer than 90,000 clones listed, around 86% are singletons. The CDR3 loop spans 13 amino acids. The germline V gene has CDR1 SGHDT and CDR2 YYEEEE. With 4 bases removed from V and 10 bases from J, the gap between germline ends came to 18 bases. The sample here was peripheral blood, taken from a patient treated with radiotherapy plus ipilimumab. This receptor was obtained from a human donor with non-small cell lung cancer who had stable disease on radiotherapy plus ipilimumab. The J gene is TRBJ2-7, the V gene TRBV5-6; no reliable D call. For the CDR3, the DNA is TGTGCCAGCAGCATACGGGCCTCGGCTGGACAGTACTTC. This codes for CASSIRASAGQYF.